This T cell receptor (beta chain) was sequenced for a study of blood T cell repertoires in COVID-19. Study at large: In each case, the material was cDNA or gDNA derived from T cells, B-cell-depleted T cells, or PBMCs.

Using immunoSEQ multiplex PCR, the repertoire was profiled, and TCRdb retains in-frame clones only, with some absent. This table has a few hundred thousand clones, about 91% appearing once. The V end was cut by 2 bases, the J end by 6 bases, with 10 bases between. CDR3 size: 14 residues. Germline CDR1 reads LGHNA; CDR2 reads YNFKEQ. This clonotype originated in a person aged 18 to 30 with COVID-19, enrolled during active disease. The rearrangement uses TRBV4-2 and TRBJ2-2, with a tentative D call TRBD1 (6 bases). The source material was peripheral blood. The CDR3 DNA sequence: TGTGCCAGCAGCCAACCAGGGGATCCCGGGGAGCTGTTTTTT. The encoded protein is CASSQPGDPGELFF.